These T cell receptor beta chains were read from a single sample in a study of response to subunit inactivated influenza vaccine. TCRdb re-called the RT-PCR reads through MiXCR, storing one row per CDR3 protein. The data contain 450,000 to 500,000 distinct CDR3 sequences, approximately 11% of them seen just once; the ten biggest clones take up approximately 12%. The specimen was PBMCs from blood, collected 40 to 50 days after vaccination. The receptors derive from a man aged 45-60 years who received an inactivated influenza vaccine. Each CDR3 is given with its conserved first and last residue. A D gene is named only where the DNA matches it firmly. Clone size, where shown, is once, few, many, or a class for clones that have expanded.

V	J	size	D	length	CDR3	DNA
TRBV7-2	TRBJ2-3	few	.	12	CASSSYADTQYF	TGTGCCAGCAGCTCATATGCAGATACGCAGTATTTT
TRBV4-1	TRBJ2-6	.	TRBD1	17	CASSRPGQGYGANVLTF	TGCGCCAGCAGCCGCCCGGGACAGGGGTATGGGGCCAACGTCCTGACTTTC
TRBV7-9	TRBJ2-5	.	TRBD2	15	CASSLAGGSWETQYF	TGTGCCAGCAGCTTAGCGGGAGGGTCTTGGGAGACCCAGTACTTC
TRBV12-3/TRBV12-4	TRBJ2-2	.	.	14	CASSFGPTTGELFF	TGTGCCAGCAGTTTTGGTCCTACCACCGGGGAGCTGTTTTTT
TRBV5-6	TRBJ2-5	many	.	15	CASSVLRRDKETQYF	TGTGCCAGCAGCGTGCTAAGAAGGGATAAAGAGACCCAGTACTTC
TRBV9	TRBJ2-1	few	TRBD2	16	CASSVGPTSGSNEQFF	TGTGCCAGCAGCGTAGGTCCTACTAGCGGGAGTAATGAGCAGTTCTTC
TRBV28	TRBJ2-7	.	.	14	CASSLMQSAYEQYF	TGTGCCAGCAGTTTAATGCAGTCCGCCTACGAGCAGTACTTC
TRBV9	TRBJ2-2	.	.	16	CASSVEKGTNTGELFF	TGTGCCAGCAGCGTAGAAAAGGGTACGAACACCGGGGAGCTGTTTTTT
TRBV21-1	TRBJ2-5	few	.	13	CASRPQIQETQYF	TGTGCCAGCCGACCGCAAATCCAAGAGACCCAGTACTTC
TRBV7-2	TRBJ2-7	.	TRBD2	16	CASSPSGGVVAYEQYF	TGTGCCAGCAGTCCAAGCGGGGGGGTGGTCGCCTACGAGCAGTACTTC
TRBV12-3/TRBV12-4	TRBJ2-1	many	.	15	CASILGASVNNEQFF	TGTGCCAGCATCCTAGGGGCTAGCGTCAACAATGAGCAGTTCTTC
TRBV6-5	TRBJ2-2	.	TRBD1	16	CASSYTDRLQTRELFF	TGTGCCAGCAGTTATACGGACAGGCTCCAAACCAGGGAGCTGTTTTTT
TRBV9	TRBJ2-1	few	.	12	CASSATGHEQFF	TGTGCCAGCAGCGCGACAGGTCATGAGCAGTTCTTC
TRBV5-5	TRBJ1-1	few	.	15	CASSYLREMNTEAFF	TGTGCCAGCAGCTACCTTCGGGAGATGAACACTGAAGCTTTCTTT
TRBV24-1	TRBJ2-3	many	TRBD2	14	CATGANLAGDTQYF	TGTGCCACCGGCGCGAATCTAGCGGGAGATACGCAGTATTTT
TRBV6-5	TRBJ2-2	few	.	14	CASSYQRIAGELFF	TGTGCCAGCAGTTACCAGAGGATAGCCGGGGAGCTGTTTTTT
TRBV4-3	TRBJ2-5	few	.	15	CASSQTGSKSGTQYF	TGCGCCAGCAGTCAGACGGGATCTAAGAGTGGGACCCAGTACTTC
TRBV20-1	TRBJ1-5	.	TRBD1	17	CCARGQGWSNGNQPQHF	TGCTGTGCTAGGGGACAGGGGTGGTCGAATGGCAATCAGCCCCAGCATTTT
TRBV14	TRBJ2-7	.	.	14	CASSQIDLAYEQYF	TGTGCCAGCAGCCAAATCGACCTAGCCTACGAGCAGTACTTC
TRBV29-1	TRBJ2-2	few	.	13	CSVANRNTGELFF	TGCAGCGTTGCGAATCGTAACACCGGGGAGCTGTTTTTT
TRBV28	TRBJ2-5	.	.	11	CASTLGETQYF	TGTGCCAGCACCCTGGGAGAGACCCAGTACTTC
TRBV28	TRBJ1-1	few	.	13	CASRSRLNTEAFF	TGTGCCAGCAGGTCCAGGCTGAACACTGAAGCTTTCTTT
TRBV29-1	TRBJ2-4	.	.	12	CSVRVVKNIQYF	TGCAGCGTCCGGGTCGTCAAAAACATTCAGTACTTC
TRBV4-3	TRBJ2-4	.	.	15	CASSHAGVAKNIQYF	TGCGCCAGCAGCCACGCCGGGGTAGCCAAAAACATTCAGTACTTC
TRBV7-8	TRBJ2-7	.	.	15	CASSMYRDRGNEQYF	TGTGCCAGCAGTATGTACCGGGATCGGGGGAACGAGCAGTACTTC
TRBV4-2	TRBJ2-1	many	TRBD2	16	CASSQGTSGSYNEQFF	TGTGCCAGCAGCCAGGGGACTAGCGGAAGCTACAATGAGCAGTTCTTC
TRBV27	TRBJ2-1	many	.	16	CASSLTLGYNYNEQFF	TGTGCCAGCAGTCTTACGTTAGGGTACAATTACAATGAGCAGTTCTTC
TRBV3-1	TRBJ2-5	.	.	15	CASKRDGSMEKTQYF	TGTGCCAGCAAACGAGACGGGAGCATGGAAAAGACCCAGTACTTC
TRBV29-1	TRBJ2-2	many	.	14	CSVDWGANTGELFF	TGCAGCGTTGATTGGGGGGCGAACACCGGGGAGCTGTTTTTT
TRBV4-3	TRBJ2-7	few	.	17	CASSQDRRSYSSYEQYF	TGCGCCAGCAGCCAAGATCGGAGGAGTTATAGCTCCTACGAGCAGTACTTC
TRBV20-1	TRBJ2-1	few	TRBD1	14	CSARGGQGADEQFF	TGCAGTGCTAGAGGGGGCCAGGGGGCGGATGAGCAGTTCTTC
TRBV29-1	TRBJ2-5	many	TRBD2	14	CSAQRTSGRETQYF	TGCAGCGCCCAAAGGACTAGCGGGAGAGAGACCCAGTACTTC
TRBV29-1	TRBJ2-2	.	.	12	CSVVYGFGELFF	TGCAGCGTTGTGTACGGGTTCGGGGAGCTGTTTTTT
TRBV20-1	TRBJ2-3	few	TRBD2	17	CSAIIPTSGRAPDTQYF	TGCAGTGCAATCATCCCGACTAGCGGGAGGGCCCCAGATACGCAGTATTTT
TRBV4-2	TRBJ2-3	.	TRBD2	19	CASSAPPGGLAGVADTQYF	TGTGCCAGCAGCGCCCCTCCTGGCGGACTAGCGGGAGTCGCAGATACGCAGTATTTT
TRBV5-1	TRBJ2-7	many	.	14	CASSAQGPPYEQYF	TGCGCCAGCAGCGCACAGGGACCCCCCTACGAGCAGTACTTC
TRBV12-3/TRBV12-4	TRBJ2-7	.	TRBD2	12	CASKAGGYEQYF	TGTGCCAGCAAGGCGGGGGGTTACGAGCAGTACTTC
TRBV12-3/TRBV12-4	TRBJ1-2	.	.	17	CASSLRATMGLPYGYTF	TGTGCCAGCAGTCTCCGCGCAACAATGGGACTTCCCTATGGCTACACCTTC
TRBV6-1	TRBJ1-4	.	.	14	CASRVGGANEKLFF	TGTGCCAGCAGGGTCGGGGGTGCTAATGAAAAACTGTTTTTT
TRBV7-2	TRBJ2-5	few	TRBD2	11	CASGGRETQYF	TGTGCTTCGGGGGGGCGGGAGACCCAGTACTTC
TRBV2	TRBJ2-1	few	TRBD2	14	CASKVGTRKHEQFF	TGTGCCAGCAAGGTTGGGACTAGGAAGCATGAGCAGTTCTTC